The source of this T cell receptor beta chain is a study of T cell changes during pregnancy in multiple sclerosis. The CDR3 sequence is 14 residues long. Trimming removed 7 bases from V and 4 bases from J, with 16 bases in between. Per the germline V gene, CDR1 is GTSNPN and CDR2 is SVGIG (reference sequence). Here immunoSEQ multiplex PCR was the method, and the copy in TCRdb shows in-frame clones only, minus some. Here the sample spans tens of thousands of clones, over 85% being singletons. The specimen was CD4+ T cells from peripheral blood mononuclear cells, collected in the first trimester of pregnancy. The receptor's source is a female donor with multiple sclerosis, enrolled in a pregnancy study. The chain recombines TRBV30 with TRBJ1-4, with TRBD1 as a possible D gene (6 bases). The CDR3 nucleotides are TGTGCCTCAAACCGGGACACTGTTAATGAAAAACTGTTTTTT. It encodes CASNRDTVNEKLFF.